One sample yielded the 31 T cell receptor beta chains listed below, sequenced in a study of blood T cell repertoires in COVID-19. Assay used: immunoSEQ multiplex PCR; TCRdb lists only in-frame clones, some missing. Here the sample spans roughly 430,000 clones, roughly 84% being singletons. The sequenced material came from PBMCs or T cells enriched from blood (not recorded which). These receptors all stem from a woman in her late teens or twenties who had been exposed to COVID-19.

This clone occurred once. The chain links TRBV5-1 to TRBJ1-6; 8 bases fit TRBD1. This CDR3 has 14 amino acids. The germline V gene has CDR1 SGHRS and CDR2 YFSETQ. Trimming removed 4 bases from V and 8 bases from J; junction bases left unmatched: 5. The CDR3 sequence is CASSDQGAYSPLHF. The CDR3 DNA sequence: TGCGCCAGCAGCGATCAGGGGGCCTATTCACCCCTCCACTTT.

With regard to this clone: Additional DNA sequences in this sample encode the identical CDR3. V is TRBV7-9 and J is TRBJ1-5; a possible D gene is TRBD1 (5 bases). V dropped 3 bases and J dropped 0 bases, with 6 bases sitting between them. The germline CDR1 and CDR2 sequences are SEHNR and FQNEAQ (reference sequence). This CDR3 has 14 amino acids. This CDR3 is CASSFDSSNQPQHF. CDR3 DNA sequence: TGTGCCAGCAGCTTCGACAGTAGCAATCAGCCCCAGCATTTT.

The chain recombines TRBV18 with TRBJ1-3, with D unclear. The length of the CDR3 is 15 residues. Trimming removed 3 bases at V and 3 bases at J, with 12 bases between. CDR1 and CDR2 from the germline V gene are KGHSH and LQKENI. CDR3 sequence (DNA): TGTGCCAGCTCACCCTCAGAGAGCGGTGGAAACACCATATATTTT. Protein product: CASSPSESGGNTIYF.

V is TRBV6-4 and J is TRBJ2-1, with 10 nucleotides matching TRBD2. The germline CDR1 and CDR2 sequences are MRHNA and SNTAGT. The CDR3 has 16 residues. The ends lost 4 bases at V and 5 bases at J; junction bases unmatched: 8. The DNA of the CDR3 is TGTGCCAGCAGTGCCCAGGGACTAGCGATAAACAATGAGCAGTTCTTC. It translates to CASSAQGLAINNEQFF.

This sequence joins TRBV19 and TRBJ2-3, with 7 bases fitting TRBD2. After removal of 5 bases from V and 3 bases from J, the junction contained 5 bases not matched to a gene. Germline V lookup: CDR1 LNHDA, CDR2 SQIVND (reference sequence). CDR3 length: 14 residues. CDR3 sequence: CASSFGLVTDTQYF. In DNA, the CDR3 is TGTGCCAGTAGTTTCGGACTAGTTACAGATACGCAGTATTTT.

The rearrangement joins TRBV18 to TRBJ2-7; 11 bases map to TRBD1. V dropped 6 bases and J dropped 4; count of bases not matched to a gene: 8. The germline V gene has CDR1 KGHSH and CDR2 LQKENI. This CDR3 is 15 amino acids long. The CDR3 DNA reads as TGTGCCAGCTCGCCCGGACAGGGGGCACTATACGAGCAGTACTTC. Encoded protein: CASSPGQGALYEQYF.

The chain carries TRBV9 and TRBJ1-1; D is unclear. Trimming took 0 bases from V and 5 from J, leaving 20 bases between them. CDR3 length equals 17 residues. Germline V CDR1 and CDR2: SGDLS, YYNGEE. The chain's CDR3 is CASSVEINEGRGTEAFF. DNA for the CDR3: TGTGCCAGCAGCGTAGAAATCAACGAGGGTCGAGGGACTGAAGCTTTCTTT. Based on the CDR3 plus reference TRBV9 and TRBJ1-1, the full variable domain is DSGVTQTPKHLITATGQRVTLRCSPRSGDLSVYWYQQSLDQGLQFLIQYYNGEERAKGNILERFSAQQFPDLHSELNLSSLELGDSALYFCASSVEINEGRGTEAFFGQGTRLTVV.

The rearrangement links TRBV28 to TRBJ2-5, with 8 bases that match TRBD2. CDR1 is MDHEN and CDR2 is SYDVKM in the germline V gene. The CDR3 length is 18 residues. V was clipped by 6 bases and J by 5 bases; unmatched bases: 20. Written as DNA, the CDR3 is TGTGCCAGCAGAGGGCAGCGGGGGAAAGGCCAAGAGGTGGAGACCCAGTACTTC. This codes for CASRGQRGKGQEVETQYF.

CDR3 in DNA: TGTGCCAGCAGCCTAGAAGGATTGGGACTTAATGAAAAACTGTTTTTT. Translating it yields CASSLEGLGLNEKLFF. The rearrangement joins TRBV7-9 to TRBJ1-4; D might be TRBD1 (5 bases). The germline CDR1 and CDR2 sequences are SEHNR and FQNEAQ (reference sequence). The CDR3 is 16 amino acids. V gave up 5 bases and J gave up 4 bases, with 17 bases separating them.

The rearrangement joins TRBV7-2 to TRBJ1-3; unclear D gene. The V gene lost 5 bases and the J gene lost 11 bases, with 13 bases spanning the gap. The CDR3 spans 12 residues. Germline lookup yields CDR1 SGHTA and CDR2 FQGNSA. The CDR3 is CASSPVETAIYF. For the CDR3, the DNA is TGTGCCAGCAGCCCCGTCGAAACGGCCATATATTTT. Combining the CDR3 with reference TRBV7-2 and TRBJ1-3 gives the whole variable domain GAGVSQSPSNKVTEKGKDVELRCDPISGHTALYWYRQSLGQGLEFLIYFQGNSAPDKSGLPSDRFSAERTGGSVSTLTIQRTQQEDSAVYLCASSPVETAIYFGEGSWLTVV.

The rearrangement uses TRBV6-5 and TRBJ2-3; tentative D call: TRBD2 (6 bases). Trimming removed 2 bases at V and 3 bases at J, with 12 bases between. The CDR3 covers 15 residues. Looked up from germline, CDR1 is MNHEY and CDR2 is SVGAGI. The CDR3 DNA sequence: TGTGCCAGCAGTTACGGTTCGGGGGTAACAGATACGCAGTATTTT. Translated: CASSYGSGVTDTQYF.

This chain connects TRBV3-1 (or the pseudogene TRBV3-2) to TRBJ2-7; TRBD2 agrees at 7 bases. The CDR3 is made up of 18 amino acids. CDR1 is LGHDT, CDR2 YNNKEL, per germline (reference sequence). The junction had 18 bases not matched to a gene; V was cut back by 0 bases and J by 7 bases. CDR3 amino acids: CASSQETSQTPAPGEQYF. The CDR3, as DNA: TGTGCCAGCAGCCAAGAGACTAGCCAAACCCCGGCTCCCGGGGAGCAGTACTTC.

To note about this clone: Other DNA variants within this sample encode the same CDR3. CDR3 residues: CASSSGYGYTF. CDR3 DNA sequence: TGTGCCAGCAGCAGCGGTTATGGCTACACCTTC. This rearrangement joins TRBV27 to TRBJ1-2; the D is unclear. Looked up from germline, CDR1 is MNHEY and CDR2 is SMNVEV (reference sequence). CDR3 length: 11 residues. The V gene lost 6 bases and the J gene lost 5 bases, with 7 bases spanning the gap.

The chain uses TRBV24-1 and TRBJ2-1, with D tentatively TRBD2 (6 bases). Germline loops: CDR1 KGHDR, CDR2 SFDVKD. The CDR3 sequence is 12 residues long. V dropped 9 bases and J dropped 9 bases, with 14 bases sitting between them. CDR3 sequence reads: CATGGYGVEQFF. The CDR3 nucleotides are TGTGCCACCGGAGGGTACGGTGTTGAGCAGTTCTTC.

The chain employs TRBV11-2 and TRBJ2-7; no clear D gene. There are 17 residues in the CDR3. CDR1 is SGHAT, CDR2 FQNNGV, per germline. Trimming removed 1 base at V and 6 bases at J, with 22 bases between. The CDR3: CASSLGTARVNVREQYF. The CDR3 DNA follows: TGTGCCAGCAGCTTAGGTACTGCAAGAGTTAATGTGCGCGAGCAGTACTTC.

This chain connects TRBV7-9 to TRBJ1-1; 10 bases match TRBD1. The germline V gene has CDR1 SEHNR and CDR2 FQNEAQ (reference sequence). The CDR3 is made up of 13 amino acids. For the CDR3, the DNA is TGTTTCGGGACAGGGGAAGGGGGAACTGAAGCTTTCTTT. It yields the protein CFGTGEGGTEAFF.

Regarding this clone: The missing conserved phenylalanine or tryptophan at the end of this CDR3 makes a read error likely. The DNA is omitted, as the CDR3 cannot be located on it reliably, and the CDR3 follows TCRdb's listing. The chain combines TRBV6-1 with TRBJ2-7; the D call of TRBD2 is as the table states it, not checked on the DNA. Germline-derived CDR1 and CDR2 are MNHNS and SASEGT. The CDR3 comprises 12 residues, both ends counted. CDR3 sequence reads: CASSVSGRGLDL.

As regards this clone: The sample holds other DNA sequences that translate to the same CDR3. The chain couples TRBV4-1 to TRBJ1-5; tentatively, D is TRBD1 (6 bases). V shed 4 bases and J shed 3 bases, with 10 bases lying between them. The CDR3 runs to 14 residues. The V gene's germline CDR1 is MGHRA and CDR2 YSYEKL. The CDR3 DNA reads TGCGCCAGCAGCCTACAGGGATCCAATCAGCCCCAGCATTTT. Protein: CASSLQGSNQPQHF.

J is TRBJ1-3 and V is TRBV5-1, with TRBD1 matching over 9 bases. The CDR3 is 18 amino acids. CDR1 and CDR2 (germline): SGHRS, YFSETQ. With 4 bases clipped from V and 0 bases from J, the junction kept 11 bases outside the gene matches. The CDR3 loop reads CASSPGDRELVSGNTIYF. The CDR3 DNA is TGCGCCAGCAGCCCTGGGGACAGGGAGCTTGTCTCTGGAAACACCATATATTTT.

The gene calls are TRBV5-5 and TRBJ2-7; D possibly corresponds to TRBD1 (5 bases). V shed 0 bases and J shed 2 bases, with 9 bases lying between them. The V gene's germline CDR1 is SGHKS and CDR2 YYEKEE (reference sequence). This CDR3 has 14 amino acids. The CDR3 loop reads CASSLVIRAYEQYF. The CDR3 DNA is TGTGCCAGCAGCTTGGTGATCAGGGCCTACGAGCAGTACTTC.

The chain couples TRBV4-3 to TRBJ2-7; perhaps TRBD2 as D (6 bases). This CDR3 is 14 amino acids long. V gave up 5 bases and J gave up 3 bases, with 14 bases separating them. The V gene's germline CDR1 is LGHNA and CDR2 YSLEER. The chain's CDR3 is CASSSFREYYEQYF. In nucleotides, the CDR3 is TGCGCCAGCAGCTCTTTTCGGGAGTACTACGAGCAGTACTTC.

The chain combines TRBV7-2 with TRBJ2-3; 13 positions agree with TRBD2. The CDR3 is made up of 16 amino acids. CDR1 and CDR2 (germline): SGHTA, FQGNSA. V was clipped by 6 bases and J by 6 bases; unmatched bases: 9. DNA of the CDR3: TGTGCCAGCAGTCTCGGACTAGCGGGAGTCGTCGATACGCAGTATTTT. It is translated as CASSLGLAGVVDTQYF.

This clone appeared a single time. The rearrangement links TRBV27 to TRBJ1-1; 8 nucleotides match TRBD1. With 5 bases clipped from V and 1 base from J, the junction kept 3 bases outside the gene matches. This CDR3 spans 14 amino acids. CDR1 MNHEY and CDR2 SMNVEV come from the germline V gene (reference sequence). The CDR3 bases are TGTGCCAGCAGTGGGACAGGAAGGAACACTGAAGCTTTCTTT. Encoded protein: CASSGTGRNTEAFF.

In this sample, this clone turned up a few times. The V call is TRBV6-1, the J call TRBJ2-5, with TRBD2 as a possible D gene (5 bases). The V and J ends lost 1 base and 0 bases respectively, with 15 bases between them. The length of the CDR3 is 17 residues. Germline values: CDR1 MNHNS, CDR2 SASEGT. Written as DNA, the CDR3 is TGTGCCAGCAGTGAAGGAAGATTCGCGGGTGACCAAGAGACCCAGTACTTC. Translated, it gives CASSEGRFAGDQETQYF.

The CDR3 nucleotides are TGTGCCAGCAGCTTCGACAACGGCTATGGCTACACCTTC. It specifies CASSFDNGYGYTF. The chain carries TRBV5-5 and TRBJ1-2; unclear D gene. This CDR3 is built from 13 residues. Germline V gene lookup returns CDR1 SGHKS and CDR2 YYEKEE (reference sequence). Trimming stripped 2 bases from V and 4 bases from J, with 9 bases between.

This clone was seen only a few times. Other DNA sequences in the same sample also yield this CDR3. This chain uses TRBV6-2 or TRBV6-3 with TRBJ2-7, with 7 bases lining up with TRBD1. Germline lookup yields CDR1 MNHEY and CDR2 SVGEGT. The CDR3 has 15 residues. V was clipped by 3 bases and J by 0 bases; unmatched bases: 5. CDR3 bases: TGTGCCAGCAGTTATTCCCGGGACAGCTCCTACGAGCAGTACTTC. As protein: CASSYSRDSSYEQYF.

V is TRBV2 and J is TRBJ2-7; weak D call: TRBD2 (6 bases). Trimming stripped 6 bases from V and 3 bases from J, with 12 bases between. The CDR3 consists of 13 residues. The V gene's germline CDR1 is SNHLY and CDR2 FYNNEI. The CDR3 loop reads CASRIAEGYEQYF. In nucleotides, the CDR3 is TGTGCCAGCAGGATAGCGGAGGGCTACGAGCAGTACTTC.

DNA of the CDR3: TGTGCCAGCAGTGGTGGGACAGGGGGCAGTCTCAATAGCAATCAGCCCCAGCATTTT. Translated, it gives CASSGGTGGSLNSNQPQHF. This chain uses TRBV6-1 with TRBJ1-5; 12 bases align to TRBD1. The CDR3 has 19 residues. The ends lost 4 bases at V and 0 bases at J; junction bases unmatched: 10. Germline CDR1 and CDR2: MNHNS and SASEGT.

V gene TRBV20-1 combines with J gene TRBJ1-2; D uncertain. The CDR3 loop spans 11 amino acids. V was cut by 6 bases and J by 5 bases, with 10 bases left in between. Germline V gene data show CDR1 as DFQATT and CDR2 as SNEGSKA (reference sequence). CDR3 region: CSAPRDYGYTF. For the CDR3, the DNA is TGCAGTGCCCCCCGAGATTATGGCTACACCTTC.

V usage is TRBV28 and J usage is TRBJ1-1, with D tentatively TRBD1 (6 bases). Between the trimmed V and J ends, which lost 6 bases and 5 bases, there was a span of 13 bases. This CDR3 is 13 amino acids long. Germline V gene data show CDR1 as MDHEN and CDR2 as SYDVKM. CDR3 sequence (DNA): TGTGCCAGCAGACCGGGGGGGCGGACTGAAGCTTTCTTT. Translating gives CASRPGGRTEAFF.

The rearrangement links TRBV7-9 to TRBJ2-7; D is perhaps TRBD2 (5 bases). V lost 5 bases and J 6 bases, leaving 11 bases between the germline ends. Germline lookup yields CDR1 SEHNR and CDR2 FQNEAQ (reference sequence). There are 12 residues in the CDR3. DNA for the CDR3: TGTGCCAGCAGCGAGGACTTCTCCGAGCAGTACTTC. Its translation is CASSEDFSEQYF.